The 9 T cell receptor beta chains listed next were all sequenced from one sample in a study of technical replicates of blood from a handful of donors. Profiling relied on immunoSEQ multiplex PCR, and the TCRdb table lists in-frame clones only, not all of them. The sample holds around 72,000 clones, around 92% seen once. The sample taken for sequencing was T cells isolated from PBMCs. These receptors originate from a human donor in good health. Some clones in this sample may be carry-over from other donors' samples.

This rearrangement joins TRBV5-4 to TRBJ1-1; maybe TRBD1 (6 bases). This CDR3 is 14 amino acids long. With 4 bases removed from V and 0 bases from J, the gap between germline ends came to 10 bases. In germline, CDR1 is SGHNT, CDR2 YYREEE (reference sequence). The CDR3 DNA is TGTGCCAGCAGCCTATACAGGGTGAACACTGAAGCTTTCTTT. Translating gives CASSLYRVNTEAFF.

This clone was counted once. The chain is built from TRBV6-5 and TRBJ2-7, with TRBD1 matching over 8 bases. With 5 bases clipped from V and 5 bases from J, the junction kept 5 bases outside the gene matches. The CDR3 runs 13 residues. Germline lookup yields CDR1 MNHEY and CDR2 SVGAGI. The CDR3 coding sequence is TGTGCCAGCAGTAAGAAGACAGGGGACGAGCAGTACTTC. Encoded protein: CASSKKTGDEQYF.

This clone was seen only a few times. The CDR3 protein is CAETVRGNTEAFF. For the CDR3, the DNA is TGTGCCGAAACGGTACGAGGGAACACTGAAGCTTTCTTT. The V gene is TRBV2, the J gene TRBJ1-1; unclear D gene. Germline V gene data show CDR1 as SNHLY and CDR2 as FYNNEI. Trimming shortened V by 11 bases and J by 1 base, and 14 bases separated the two germline ends. The CDR3 has 13 residues.

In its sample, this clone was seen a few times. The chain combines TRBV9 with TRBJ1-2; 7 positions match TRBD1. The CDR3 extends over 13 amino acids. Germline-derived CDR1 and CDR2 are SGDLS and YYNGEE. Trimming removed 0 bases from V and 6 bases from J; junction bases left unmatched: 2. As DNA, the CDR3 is TGTGCCAGCAGCGTAGGGACAGGACATGGCTACACCTTC. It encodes CASSVGTGHGYTF.

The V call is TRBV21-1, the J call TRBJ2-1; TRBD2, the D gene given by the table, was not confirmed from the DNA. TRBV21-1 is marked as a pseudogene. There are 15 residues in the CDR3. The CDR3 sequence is CARRDLTRDSFEQFF. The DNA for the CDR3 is TGTGCCAGAAGAGACCTAACGAGGGACTCCTTTGAGCAGTTCTTC.

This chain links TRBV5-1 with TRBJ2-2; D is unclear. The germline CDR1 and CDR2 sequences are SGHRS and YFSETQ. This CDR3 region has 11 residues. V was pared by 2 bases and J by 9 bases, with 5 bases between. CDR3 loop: CASSFPRELFF. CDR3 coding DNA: TGCGCCAGCAGCTTCCCCAGGGAGCTGTTTTTT.

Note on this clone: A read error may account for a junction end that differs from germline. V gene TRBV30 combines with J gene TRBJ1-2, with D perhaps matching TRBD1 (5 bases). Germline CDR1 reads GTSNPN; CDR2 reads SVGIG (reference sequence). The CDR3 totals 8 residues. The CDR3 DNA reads TGCAGGGCCAATGGCTACACCTTC. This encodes CRANGYTF. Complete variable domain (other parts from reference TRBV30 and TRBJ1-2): SQTIHQWPATLVQPVGSPLSLECTVEGTSNPNLYWYRQAAGRGLQLLFYSVGIGQISSEVPQNLSASRPQDRQFILSSKKLLLSDSGFYLCRANGYTFGSGTRLTVV.

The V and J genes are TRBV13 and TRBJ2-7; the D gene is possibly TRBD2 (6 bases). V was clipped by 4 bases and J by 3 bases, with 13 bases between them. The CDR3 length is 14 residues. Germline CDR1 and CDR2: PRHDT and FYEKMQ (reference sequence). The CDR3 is CASSWRGENYEQYF. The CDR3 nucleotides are TGTGCCAGCAGCTGGCGCGGGGAGAACTACGAGCAGTACTTC.

CDR3 loop: CASSFASGSRNEQYF. The DNA for the CDR3 is TGCGCCAGCAGCTTCGCTAGCGGGAGTAGGAACGAGCAGTACTTC. V gene TRBV5-1 combines with J gene TRBJ2-7; TRBD2 aligns across 10 bases. This CDR3 comprises 15 residues. V lost 2 bases and J lost 5; bases outside the gene matches: 7. Looked up from germline, CDR1 is SGHRS and CDR2 is YFSETQ.